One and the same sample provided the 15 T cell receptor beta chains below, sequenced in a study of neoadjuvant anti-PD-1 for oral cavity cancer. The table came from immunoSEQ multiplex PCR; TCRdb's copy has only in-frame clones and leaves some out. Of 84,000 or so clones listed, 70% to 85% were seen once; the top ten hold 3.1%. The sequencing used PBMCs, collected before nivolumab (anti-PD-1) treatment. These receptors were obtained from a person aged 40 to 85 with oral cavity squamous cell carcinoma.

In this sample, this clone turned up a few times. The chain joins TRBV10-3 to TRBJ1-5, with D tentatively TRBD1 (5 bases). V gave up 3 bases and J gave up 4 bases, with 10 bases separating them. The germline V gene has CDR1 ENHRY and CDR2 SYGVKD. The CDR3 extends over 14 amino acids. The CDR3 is CAISDEGWNQPQHF. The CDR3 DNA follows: TGTGCCATCAGTGACGAGGGGTGGAATCAGCCCCAGCATTTT.

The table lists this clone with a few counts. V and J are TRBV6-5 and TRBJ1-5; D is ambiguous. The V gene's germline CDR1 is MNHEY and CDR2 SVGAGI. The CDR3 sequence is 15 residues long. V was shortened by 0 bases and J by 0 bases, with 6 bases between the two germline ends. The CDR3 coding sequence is TGTGCCAGCAGTTACTCCGGGGTTAGCAATCAGCCCCAGCATTTT. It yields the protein CASSYSGVSNQPQHF.

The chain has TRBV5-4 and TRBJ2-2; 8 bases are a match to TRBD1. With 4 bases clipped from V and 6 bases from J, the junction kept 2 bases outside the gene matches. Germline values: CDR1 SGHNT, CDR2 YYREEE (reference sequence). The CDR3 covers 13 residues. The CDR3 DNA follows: TGTGCCAGCAGCACAGGGGGTCCCGGGGAGCTGTTTTTT. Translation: CASSTGGPGELFF.

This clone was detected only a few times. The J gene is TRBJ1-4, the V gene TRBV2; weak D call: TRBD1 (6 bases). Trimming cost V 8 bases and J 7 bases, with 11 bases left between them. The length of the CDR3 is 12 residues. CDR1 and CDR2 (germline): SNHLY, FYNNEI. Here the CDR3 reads CASSGGVEKLFF. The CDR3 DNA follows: TGTGCCAGCTCGGGGGGCGTTGAAAAACTGTTTTTT.

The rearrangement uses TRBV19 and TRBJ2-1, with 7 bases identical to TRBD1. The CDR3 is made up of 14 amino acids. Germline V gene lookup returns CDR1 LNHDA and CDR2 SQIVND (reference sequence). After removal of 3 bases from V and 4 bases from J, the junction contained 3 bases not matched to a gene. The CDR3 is CASSITGQYNEQFF. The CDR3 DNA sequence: TGTGCCAGTAGTATTACGGGACAGTACAATGAGCAGTTCTTC.

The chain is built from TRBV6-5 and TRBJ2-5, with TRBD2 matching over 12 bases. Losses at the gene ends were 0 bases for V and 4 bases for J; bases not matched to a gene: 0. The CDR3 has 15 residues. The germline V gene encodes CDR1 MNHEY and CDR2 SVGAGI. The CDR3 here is CASSYSLAGGETQYF. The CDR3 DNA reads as TGTGCCAGCAGTTACTCACTAGCGGGAGGAGAGACCCAGTACTTC.

The CDR3 here is CASSGGQGRRETQYF. DNA of the CDR3: TGTGCCAGCAGCGGGGGACAGGGGCGAAGGGAGACCCAGTACTTC. The chain recombines TRBV5-4 with TRBJ2-5; 10 nucleotides agree with TRBD1. Trimming cost V 4 bases and J 5 bases; bases outside gene matches: 8. CDR1 and CDR2 from the germline V gene are SGHNT and YYREEE (reference sequence). The CDR3 runs 15 residues.

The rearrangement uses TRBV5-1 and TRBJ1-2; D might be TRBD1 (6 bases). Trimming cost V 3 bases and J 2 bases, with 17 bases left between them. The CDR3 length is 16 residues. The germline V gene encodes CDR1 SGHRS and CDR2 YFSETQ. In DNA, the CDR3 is TGCGCCAGCAGCTCGGATACAGGGAAGGAGAACTATGGCTACACCTTC. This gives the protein CASSSDTGKENYGYTF.

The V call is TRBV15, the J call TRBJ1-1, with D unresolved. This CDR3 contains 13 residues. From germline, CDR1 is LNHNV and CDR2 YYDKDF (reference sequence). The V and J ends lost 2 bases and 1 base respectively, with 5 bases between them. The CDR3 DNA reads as TGTGCCACCAGCAGACAGCGGAACACTGAAGCTTTCTTT. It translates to CATSRQRNTEAFF. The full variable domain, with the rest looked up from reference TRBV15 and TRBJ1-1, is DAMVIQNPRYQVTQFGKPVTLSCSQTLNHNVMYWYQQKSSQAPKLLFHYYDKDFNNEADTPDNFQSRRPNTSFCFLDIRSPGLGDTAMYLCATSRQRNTEAFFGQGTRLTVV.

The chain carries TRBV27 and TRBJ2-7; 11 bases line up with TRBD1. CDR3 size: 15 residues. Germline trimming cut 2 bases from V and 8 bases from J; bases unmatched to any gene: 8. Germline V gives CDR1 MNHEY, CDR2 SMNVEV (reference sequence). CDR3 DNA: TGTGCCAGCAGTTTAATCGGGACAGGGGGAGGGAAGCAGTACTTC. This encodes CASSLIGTGGGKQYF.

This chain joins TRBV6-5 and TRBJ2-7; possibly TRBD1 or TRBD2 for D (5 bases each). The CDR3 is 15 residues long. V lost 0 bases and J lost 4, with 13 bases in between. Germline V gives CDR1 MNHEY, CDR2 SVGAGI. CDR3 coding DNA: TGTGCCAGCAGTTACTCGAGGGGAACAGGATACGAGCAGTACTTC. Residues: CASSYSRGTGYEQYF.

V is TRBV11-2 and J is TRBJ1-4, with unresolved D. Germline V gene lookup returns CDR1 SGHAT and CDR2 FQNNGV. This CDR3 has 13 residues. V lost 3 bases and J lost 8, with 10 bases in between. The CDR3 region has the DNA TGTGCCAGCAGCTTTGGGCGGAGGGAAAAACTGTTTTTT. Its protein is CASSFGRREKLFF. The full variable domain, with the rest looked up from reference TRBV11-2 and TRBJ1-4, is EAGVAQSPRYKIIEKRQSVAFWCNPISGHATLYWYQQILGQGPKLLIQFQNNGVVDDSQLPKDRFSAERLKGVDSTLKIQPAKLEDSAVYLCASSFGRREKLFFGSGTQLSVL.

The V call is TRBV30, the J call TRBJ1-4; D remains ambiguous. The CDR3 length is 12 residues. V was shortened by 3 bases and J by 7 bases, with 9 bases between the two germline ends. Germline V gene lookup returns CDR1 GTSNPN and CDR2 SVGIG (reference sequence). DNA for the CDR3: TGTGCCTGGAGGAGTGGGAGTGAAAAACTGTTTTTT. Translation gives CAWRSGSEKLFF.

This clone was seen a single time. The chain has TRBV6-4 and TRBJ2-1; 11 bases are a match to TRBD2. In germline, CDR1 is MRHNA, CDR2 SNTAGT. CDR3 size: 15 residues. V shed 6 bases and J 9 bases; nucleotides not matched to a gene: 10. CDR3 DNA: TGTGCCAGCAGCGAGACTAGCGGGACTCGGGGTGAGCAGTTCTTC. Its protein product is CASSETSGTRGEQFF.

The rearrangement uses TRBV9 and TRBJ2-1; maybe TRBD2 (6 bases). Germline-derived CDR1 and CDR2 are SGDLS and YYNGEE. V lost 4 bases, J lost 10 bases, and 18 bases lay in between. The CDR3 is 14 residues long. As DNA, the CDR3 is TGTGCCAGCAGCCCCGGGACTGTGGAAAGCGAGCAGTTCTTC. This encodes CASSPGTVESEQFF.